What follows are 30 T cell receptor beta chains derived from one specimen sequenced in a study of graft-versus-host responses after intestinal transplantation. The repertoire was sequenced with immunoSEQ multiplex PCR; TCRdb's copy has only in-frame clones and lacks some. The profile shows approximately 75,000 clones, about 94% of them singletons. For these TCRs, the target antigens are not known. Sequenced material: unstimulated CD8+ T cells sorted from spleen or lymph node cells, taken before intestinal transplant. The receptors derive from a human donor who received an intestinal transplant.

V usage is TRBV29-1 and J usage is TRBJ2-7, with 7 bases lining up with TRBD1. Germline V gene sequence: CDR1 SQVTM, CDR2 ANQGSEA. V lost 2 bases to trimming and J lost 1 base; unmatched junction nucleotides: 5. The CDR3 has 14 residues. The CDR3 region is CSVETGESSYEQYF. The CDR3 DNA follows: TGCAGCGTTGAAACAGGGGAATCGTCCTACGAGCAGTACTTC.

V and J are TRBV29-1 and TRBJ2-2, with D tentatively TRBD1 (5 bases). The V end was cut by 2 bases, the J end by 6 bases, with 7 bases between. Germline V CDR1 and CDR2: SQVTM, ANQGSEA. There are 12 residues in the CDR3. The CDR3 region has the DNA TGCAGCGTTGAACTAGGGGCCGGGGAGCTGTTTTTT. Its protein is CSVELGAGELFF.

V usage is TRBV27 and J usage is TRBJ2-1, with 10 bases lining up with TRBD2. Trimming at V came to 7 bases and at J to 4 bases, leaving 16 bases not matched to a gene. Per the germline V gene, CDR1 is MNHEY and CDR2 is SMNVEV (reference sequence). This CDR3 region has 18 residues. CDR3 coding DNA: TGTGCCAGCATCCCAGATTCTAGCGGGAGATTTCTATACAATGAGCAGTTCTTC. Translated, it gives CASIPDSSGRFLYNEQFF.

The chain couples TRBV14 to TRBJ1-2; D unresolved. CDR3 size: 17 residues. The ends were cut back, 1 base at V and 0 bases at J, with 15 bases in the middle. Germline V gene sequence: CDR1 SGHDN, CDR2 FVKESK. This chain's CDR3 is CASSQALQLPPNYGYTF. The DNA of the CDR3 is TGTGCCAGCAGCCAAGCTCTCCAGCTACCTCCTAACTATGGCTACACCTTC.

The CDR3 reads CASSVGGHDIQYF. The CDR3 nucleotides are TGTGCCAGCAGCGTGGGAGGGCACGACATTCAGTACTTC. The chain joins TRBV9 to TRBJ2-4, with 7 bases that match TRBD2. Germline-derived CDR1 and CDR2 are SGDLS and YYNGEE. This CDR3 contains 13 residues. V gave up 2 bases and J gave up 8 bases; unmatched junction bases: 4.

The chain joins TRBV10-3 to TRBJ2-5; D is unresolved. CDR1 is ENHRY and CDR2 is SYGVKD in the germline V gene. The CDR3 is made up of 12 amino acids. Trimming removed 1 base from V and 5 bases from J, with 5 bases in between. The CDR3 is CAISEWAETQYF. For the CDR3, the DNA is TGTGCCATCAGTGAGTGGGCTGAGACCCAGTACTTC.

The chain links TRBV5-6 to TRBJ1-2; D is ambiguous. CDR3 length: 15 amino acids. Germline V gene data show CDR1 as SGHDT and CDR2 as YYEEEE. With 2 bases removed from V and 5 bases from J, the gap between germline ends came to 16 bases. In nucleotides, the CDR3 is TGTGCCAGCAGCTTTGGCTTTAGCCAGCCATATGGCTACACCTTC. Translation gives CASSFGFSQPYGYTF.

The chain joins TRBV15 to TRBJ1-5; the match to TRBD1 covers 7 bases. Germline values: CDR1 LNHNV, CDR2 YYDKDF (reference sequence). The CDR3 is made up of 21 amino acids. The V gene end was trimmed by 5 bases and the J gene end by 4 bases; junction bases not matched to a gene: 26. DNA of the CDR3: TGTGCCACCAGCCCCAGAGTTGAAAGTCTCTTAGGACAGGAGGTTAATCAGCCCCAGCATTTT. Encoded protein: CATSPRVESLLGQEVNQPQHF.

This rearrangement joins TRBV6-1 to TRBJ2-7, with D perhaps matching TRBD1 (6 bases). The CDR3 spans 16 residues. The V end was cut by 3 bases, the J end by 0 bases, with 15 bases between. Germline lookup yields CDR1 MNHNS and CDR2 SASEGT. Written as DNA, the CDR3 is TGTGCCAGCAGTGAGGCCGACAGGTCACTCTCCTACGAGCAGTACTTC. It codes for CASSEADRSLSYEQYF.

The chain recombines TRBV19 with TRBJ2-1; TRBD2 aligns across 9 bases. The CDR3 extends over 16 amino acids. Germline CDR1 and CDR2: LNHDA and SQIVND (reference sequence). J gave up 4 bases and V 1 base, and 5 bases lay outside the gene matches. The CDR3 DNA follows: TGTGCCAGTAGTATAGGGAGTAGCGGGGGATACAATGAGCAGTTCTTC. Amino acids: CASSIGSSGGYNEQFF.

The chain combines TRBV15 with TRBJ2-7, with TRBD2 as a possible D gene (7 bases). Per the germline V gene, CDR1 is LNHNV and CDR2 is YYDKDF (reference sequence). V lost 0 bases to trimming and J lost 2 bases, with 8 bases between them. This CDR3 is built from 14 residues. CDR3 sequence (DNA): TGTGCCACCAGCAGAGAAGGGGGGGCCTACGAGCAGTACTTC. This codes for CATSREGGAYEQYF.

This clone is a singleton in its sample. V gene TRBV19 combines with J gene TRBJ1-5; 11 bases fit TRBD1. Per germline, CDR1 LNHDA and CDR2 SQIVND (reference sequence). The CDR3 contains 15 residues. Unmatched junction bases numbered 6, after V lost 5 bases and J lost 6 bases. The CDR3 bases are TGTGCCAGTAGTCCTGGGACAGGGGGACTTCAGCCCCAGCATTTT. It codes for CASSPGTGGLQPQHF.

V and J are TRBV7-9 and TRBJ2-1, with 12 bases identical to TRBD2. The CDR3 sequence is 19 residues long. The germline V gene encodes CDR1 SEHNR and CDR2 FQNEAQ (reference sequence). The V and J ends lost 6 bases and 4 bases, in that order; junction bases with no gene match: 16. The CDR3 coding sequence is TGTGCCAGCAGGATGGGGGGACTAGCGGGCCCCCCACTATACAATGAGCAGTTCTTC. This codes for CASRMGGLAGPPLYNEQFF.

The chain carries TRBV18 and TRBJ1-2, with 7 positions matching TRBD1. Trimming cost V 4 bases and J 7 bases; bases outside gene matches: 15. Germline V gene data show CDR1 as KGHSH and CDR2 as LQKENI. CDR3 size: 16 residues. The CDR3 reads CASSLKLRGQRAGYTF. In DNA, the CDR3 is TGTGCCAGCTCACTAAAATTACGGGGACAGAGGGCTGGCTACACCTTC.

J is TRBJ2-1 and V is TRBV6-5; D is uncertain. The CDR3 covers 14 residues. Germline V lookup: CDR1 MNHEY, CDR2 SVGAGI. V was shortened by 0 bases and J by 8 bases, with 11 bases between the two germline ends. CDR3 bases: TGTGCCAGCAGTTACTCGAGTTTCCGCGATGAGCAGTTCTTC. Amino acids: CASSYSSFRDEQFF.

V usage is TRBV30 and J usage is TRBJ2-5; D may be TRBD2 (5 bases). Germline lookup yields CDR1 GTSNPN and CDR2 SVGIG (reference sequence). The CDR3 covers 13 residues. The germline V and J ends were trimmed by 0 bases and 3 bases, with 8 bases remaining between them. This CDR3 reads CAWSVLGKETQYF. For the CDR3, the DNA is TGTGCCTGGAGTGTACTAGGAAAAGAGACCCAGTACTTC.

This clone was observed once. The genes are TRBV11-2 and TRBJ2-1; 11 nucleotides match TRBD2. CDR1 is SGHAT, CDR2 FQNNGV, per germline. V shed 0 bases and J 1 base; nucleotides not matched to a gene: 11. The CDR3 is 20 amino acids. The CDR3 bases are TGTGCCAGCAGCTTAGACGGATTAGCGGGAGGGCTAGTATCCTACAATGAGCAGTTCTTC. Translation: CASSLDGLAGGLVSYNEQFF.

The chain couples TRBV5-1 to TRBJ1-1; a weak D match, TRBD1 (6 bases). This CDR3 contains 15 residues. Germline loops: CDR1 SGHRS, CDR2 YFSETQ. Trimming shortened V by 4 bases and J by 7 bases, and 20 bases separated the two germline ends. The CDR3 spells CASSGRGADVDEAFF. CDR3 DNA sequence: TGCGCCAGCAGCGGCAGGGGCGCAGATGTGGATGAAGCTTTCTTT.

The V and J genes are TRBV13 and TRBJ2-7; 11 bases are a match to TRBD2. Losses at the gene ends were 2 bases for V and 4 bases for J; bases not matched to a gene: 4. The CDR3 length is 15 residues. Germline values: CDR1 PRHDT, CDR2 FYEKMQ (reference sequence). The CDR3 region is CASSLPTSGSYEQYF. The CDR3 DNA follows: TGTGCCAGCAGCTTACCCACTAGCGGGAGTTACGAGCAGTACTTC.

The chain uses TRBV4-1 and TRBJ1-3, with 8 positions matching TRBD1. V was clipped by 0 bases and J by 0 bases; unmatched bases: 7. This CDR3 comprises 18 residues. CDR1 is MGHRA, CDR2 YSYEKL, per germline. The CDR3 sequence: CASSQEGTGDSSGNTIYF. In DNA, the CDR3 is TGCGCCAGCAGCCAAGAAGGGACAGGCGATAGCTCTGGAAACACCATATATTTT.

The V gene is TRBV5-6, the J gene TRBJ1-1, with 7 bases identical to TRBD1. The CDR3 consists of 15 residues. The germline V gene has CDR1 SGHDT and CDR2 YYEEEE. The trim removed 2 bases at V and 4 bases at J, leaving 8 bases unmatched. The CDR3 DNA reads TGTGCCAGCAGCTTATCGATAGGGGGCTTCACTGAAGCTTTCTTT. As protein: CASSLSIGGFTEAFF. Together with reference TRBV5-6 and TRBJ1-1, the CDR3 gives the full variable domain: DAGVTQSPTHLIKTRGQQVTLRCSPKSGHDTVSWYQQALGQGPQFIFQYYEEEERQRGNFPDRFSGHQFPNYSSELNVNALLLGDSALYLCASSLSIGGFTEAFFGQGTRLTVV.

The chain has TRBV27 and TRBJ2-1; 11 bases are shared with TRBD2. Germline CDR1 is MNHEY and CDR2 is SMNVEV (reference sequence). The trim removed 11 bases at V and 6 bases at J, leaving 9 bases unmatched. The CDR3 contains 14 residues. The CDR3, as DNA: TGTGCCTCCCTGACTAGCGGGATCGGCAATGAGCAGTTCTTC. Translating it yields CASLTSGIGNEQFF.

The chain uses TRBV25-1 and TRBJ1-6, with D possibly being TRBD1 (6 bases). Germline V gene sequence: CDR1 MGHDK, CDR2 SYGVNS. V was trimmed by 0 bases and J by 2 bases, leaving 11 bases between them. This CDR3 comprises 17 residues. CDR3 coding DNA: TGTGCCAGCAGTGAATATTTCGAGGGGGCCTATAATTCACCCCTCCACTTT. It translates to CASSEYFEGAYNSPLHF.

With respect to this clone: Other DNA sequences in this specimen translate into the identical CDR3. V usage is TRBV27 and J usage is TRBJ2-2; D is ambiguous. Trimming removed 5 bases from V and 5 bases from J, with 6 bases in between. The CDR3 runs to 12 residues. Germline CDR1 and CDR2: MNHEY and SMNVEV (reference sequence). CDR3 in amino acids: CASSPGTGELFF. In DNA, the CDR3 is TGTGCCAGCAGTCCTGGGACCGGGGAGCTGTTTTTT.

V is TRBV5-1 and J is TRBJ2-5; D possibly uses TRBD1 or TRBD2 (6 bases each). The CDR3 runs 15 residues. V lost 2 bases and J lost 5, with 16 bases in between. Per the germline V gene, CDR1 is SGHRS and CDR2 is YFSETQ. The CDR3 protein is CASSLLPGAGETQYF. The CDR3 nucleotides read TGCGCCAGCAGCTTACTTCCGGGGGCAGGGGAGACCCAGTACTTC.

The CDR3 nucleotides are TGTGCCAGCAGTTACTCCACAATCGGCGGCACTGAAGCTTTCTTT. Amino acid sequence: CASSYSTIGGTEAFF. The chain carries TRBV6-5 and TRBJ1-1; no clear D gene. Trimming took 0 bases from V and 4 from J, leaving 12 bases between them. The germline CDR1 and CDR2 sequences are MNHEY and SVGAGI. The CDR3 contains 15 residues.

For the CDR3, the DNA is TGTGCCAGCAGCTTGGAGGCGGCCTATAGCACAGATACGCAGTATTTT. Translation gives CASSLEAAYSTDTQYF. The chain recombines TRBV5-4 with TRBJ2-3; D not certain. The CDR3 totals 16 residues. The V gene lost 0 bases and the J gene lost 0 bases, with 11 bases spanning the gap. Germline V CDR1 and CDR2: SGHNT, YYREEE (reference sequence).

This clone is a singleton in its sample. CDR3 bases: TGTGCCAGCAGTTTACGTCTAAAAGTATACGAGCAGTACTTC. Its translation: CASSLRLKVYEQYF. The chain is built from TRBV28 and TRBJ2-7, with D uncertain. Germline lookup yields CDR1 MDHEN and CDR2 SYDVKM. The CDR3 contains 14 residues. Trimming took off 2 bases at V and 4 bases at J, with 12 bases between the two ends.

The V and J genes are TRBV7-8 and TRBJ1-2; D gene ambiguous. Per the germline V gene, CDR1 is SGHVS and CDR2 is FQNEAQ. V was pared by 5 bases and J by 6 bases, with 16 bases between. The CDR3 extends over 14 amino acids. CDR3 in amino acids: CASSPNGRSDGYTF. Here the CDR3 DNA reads TGTGCCAGCAGCCCGAACGGACGGTCGGATGGCTACACCTTC. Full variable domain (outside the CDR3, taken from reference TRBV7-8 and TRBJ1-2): GAGVSQSPRYKVAKRGQDVALRCDPISGHVSLFWYQQALGQGPEFLTYFQNEAQLDKSGLPSDRFFAERPEGSVSTLKIQRTQQEDSAVYLCASSPNGRSDGYTFGSGTRLTVV.

The CDR3 spells CASSFETSGPTDTQYF. The CDR3, as DNA: TGTGCCAGCAGTTTCGAGACTAGCGGACCCACAGATACGCAGTATTTT. The V gene is TRBV27, the J gene TRBJ2-3, with 9 bases matching TRBD2. The CDR3 has 16 residues. Germline trimming cut 3 bases from V and 2 bases from J; bases unmatched to any gene: 6. Germline assignment: CDR1 MNHEY and CDR2 SMNVEV (reference sequence).